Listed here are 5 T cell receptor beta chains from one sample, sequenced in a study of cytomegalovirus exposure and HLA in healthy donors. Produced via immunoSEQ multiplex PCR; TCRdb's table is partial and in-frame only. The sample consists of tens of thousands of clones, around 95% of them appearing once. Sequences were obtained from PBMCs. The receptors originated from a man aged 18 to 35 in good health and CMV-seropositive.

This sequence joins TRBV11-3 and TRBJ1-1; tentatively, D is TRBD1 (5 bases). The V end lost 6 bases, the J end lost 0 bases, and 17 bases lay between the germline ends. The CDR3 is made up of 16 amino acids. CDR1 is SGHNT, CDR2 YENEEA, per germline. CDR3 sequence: CASSPLIGGLNTEAFF. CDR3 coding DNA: TGTGCCAGCAGTCCCCTCATCGGGGGGTTGAACACTGAAGCTTTCTTT.

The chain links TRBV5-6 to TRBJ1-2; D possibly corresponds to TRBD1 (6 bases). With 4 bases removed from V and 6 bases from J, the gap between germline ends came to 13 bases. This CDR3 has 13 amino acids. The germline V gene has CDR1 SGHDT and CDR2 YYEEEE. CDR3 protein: CASSPTYRDGYTF. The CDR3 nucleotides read TGTGCCAGCAGCCCAACGTACAGGGATGGCTACACCTTC.

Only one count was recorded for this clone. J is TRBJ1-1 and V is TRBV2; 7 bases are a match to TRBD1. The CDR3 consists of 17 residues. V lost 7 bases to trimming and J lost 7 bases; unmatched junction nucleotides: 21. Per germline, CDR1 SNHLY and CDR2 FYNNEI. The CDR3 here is CASNNDPTGQARDEAFF. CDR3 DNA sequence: TGTGCCAGCAACAACGACCCCACCGGACAGGCTCGAGATGAAGCTTTCTTT.

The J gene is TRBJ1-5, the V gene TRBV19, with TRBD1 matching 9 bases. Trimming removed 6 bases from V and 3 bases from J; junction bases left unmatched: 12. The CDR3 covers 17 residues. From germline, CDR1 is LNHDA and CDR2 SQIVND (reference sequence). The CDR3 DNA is TGTGCCAGTAGCCCGGCTGGGTGGACAGGGGTCAATCAGCCCCAGCATTTT. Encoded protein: CASSPAGWTGVNQPQHF.

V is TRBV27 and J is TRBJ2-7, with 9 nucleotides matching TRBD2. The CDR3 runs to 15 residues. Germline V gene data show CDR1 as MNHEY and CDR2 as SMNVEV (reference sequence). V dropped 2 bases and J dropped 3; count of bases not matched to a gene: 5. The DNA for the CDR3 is TGTGCCAGCAGTTTAGGAGCGGGAGGTCTCTACGAGCAGTACTTC. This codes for CASSLGAGGLYEQYF.